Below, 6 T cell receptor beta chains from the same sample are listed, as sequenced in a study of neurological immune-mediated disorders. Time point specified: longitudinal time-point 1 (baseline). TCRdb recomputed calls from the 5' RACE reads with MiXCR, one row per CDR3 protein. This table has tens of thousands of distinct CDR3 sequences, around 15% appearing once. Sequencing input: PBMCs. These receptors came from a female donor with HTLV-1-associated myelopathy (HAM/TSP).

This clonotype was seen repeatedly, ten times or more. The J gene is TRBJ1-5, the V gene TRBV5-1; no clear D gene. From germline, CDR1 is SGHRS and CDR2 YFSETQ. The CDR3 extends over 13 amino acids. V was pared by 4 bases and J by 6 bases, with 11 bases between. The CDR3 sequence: CASSPDGGQPQHF. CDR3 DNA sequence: TGCGCCAGCAGCCCTGACGGTGGTCAGCCCCAGCATTTT. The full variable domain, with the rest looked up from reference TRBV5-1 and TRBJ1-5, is KAGVTQTPRYLIKTRGQQVTLSCSPISGHRSVSWYQQTPGQGLQFLFEYFSETQRNKGNFPGRFSGRQFSNSRSEMNVSTLELGDSALYLCASSPDGGQPQHFGDGTRLSIL.

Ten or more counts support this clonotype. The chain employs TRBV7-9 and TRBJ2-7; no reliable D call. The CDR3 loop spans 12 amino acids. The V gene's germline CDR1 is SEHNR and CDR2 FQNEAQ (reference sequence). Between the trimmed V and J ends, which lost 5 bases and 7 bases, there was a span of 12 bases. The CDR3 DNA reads TGTGCCAGCAGCCCCCCCCGTGAGGAGCAGTACTTC. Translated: CASSPPREEQYF.

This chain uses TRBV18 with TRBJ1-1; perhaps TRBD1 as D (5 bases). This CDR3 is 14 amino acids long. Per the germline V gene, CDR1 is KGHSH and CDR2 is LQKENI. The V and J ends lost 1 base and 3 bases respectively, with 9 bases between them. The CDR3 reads CASSPQGLDTEAFF. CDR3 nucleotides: TGTGCCAGCTCACCACAGGGGCTCGACACTGAAGCTTTCTTT. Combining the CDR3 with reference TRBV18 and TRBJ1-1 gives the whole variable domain NAGVMQNPRHLVRRRGQEARLRCSPMKGHSHVYWYRQLPEEGLKFMVYLQKENIIDESGMPKERFSAEFPKEGPSILRIQQVVRGDSAAYFCASSPQGLDTEAFFGQGTRLTVV.

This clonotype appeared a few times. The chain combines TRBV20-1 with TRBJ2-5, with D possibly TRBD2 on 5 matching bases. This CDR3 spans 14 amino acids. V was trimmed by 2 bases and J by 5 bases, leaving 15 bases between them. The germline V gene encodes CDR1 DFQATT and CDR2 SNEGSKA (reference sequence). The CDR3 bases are TGCAGTGCTAGATCCCCCGCCGGGATGGAGACCCAGTACTTC. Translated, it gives CSARSPAGMETQYF.

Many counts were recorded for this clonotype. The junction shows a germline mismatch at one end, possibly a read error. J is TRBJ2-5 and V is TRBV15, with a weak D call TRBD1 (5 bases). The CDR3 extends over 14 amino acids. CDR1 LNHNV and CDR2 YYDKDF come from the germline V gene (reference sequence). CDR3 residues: CATSKTGAGETQYF. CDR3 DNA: TGTGCTACCAGCAAAACTGGGGCCGGGGAGACCCAGTACTTC.

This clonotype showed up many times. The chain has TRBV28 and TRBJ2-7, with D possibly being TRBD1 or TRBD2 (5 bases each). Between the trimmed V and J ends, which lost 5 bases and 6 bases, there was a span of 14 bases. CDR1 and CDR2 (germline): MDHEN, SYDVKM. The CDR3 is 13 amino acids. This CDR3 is CASSTQVRGEQYF. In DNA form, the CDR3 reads TGTGCCAGCAGTACACAGGTCCGGGGCGAGCAGTACTTC. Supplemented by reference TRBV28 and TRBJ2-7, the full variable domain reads DVKVTQSSRYLVKRTGEKVFLECVQDMDHENMFWYRQDPGLGLRLIYFSYDVKMKEKGDIPEGYSVSREKKERFSLILESASTNQTSMYLCASSTQVRGEQYFGPGTRLTVT.